A single TCR beta chain is shown here with its context. The antigen this receptor binds is unknown. No base qualities exist here, and no much larger clone lies one base off it. Using the deep immunoSEQ assay, TCR CDR3 regions were amplified from genomic DNA by multiplex PCR. Extracted genomic DNA from each cell subset was distributed evenly across all wells of several immunoSEQ 96-well plates, and each plate was treated as a replicate. For sorted subsets, 150 to 250 ng of genomic DNA, equivalent to 30,000 or so T cell genomes, went into each replicate PCR. Purified libraries were measured with a Qubit 3.0 fluorometer, size-checked on a Bioanalyzer 2100, and measured again with the KAPA Library Quantification kit. A separate single-read 150-cycle Illumina NextSeq 550 flow cell was used to sequence each immunoSEQ 96-well plate. For the original study's pipeline: Because the immunoSEQ output held only junctional sequences and lacked quality scores, the filtering could not match the filtering applied to full-length reads. To assign V/J genes and CDR3, sequences were annotated against IMGT germline references using PyIR, a Python wrapper for IgBLAST v1.9. Any read was removed if the V/J assignment was weak (E-value above 1e-6), the CDR3 was missing, or the read contained stop codons, out-of-frame junctions, or ambiguous translated residues. A V3J clonotype was defined by an identical inferred V gene, J gene, and CDR3 amino acid sequence. The percentage overlap between two repertoires was calculated by dividing the number of shared unique clonotypes by the size of the smaller repertoire. Repertoire richness was assessed with RTK rarefaction, the Chao1 estimator, and Recon v2.1 estimates of unobserved clonotypes. OLGA was used to compute generation probabilities for all TCRbeta clonotypes that the gDNA method yielded from a handful of donors. TCRdb limited this immuneACCESS table to in-frame rearrangements with V and J called. A share of clones is missing; checked studies link under half to unresolved V genes, and the rest is unexplained. V, J and clone size were drawn from that table, and D and trimming were deduced from the DNA. This sample has more than 2 million clones in its table, and roughly 95% of those were observed once. The top ten clonotypes cover around 0.13% of the sample.

The source of the sample is a study of shared clonotypes between healthy human individuals (dated by TCRdb to 2018 to 2020). Some background on the complete study: The cohort included a few men and a couple of women between 18 and 49 years of age. Blood TCR repertoires of four to six healthy adults were deeply sequenced to estimate repertoire size and the extent of clonotype sharing between individuals. Different laboratories and diverse techniques were used to prepare libraries and sequence TCR repertoires, to increase sequencing depth and limit assay-specific biases. Per donor, three plates each were used for CD4 naive and CD4 memory, two for CD8 naive, and one for CD8 memory. Per donor, leukapheresis produced somewhere between about 0.94 and 9 billion PBMCs.

Donors were healthy HIV-negative adults with no recently reported acute infections or vaccinations. Every donor was a Caucasian adult living in Nashville, Tennessee, USA. Magnetic negative selection was used to enrich CD4+ T cells, after which naive cells were positively selected on CD45RA and the negative fraction became the memory subset. Blood was collected by leukapheresis, and PBMCs were isolated by Ficoll-Histopaque density gradient centrifugation and then cryopreserved in liquid nitrogen vapor phase. Analytical flow cytometry was used to check the purity and quantity of every magnetically sorted T cell population. From each sorted fraction, genomic DNA was isolated and quantified by UV absorbance on a Nanodrop 2000c. General conclusions and limits of the study: Compared with non-shared clonotypes, the clonotypes found in all four sorted-subset donors had higher generation probabilities. Pairwise subsampling led to the expectation that sequencing depth would affect the degree of clonotype sharing among donors. Only blood was sampled, and tissue TCR repertoires likely differ from those in blood. Even with the large sequencing depth, rarefaction of the sorted-subset datasets indicated that sequencing was incomplete. The genetic and exposure-history diversity represented was limited by the small number of donors. Approximately 4.8% of naive CD4, around 4% of naive CD8, around 2.3% of memory CD4, and more than 0.35% of memory CD8 clonotypes were shared across several donors. Naive subsets generally had larger estimated clonotype richness than memory subsets did.

The germline V gene encodes CDR1 LGHNA and CDR2 YSLEER. V is shortened by 1 base, J by 3 bases, and the region joining them spans 6 bases. Spanning cysteine to phenylalanine, the CDR3 consists of 13 amino acids. Just CDR3 DNA is preserved here, 39 bases in frame from base 1. The sequencing sample was made of naive CD4+ T cells sorted from blood. The sample's cell subset or site, from its label and the paper: CD45RA+ positively selected. This receptor chain uses TRBV4-3 and TRBJ1-1, with an unclear D gene assignment. The sequence was obtained from a man aged 18 to 30 in good health. At the DNA level, the sequence is TGCGCCAGCAGCCAAGTACTCCACACTGAAGCTTTCTTT. This encodes CASSQVLHTEAFF.